A selection of T cell receptor beta chains follows, all from one sample in a study of monozygotic twins with cystic fibrosis. This table comes from immunoSEQ multiplex PCR, and its TCRdb copy is limited to in-frame clones, with some not included. The sample comprises 36,000 or so clones, 75% to 95% of which are singletons, and approximately 0.19% rests with the top ten. The specimen sequenced was blood. Receptors were obtained from a boy between 2 and 10 years old with cystic fibrosis. Both conserved end residues are part of each CDR3. Fields, in order: D gene, V gene, clone size, CDR3 protein. The D gene is left open where the match is weak. Clone size is given for some rows only: seen once, a few or many times, or a class if the clone is expanded.

>TRBD1|TRBV6-5|.
CASSSAVQGAGYGYTF
>.|TRBV11-2|.
CASSFSPLEDTQYF
>.|TRBV19|.
CASSNPGSASYEQYF
>TRBD2|TRBV7-8|.
CASSTMGVAGGSDQYF
>TRBD2|TRBV5-1|.
CASSQSGMGIEQFF
>.|TRBV5-6|.
CASSLMQGLGNQPQHF
>TRBD1|TRBV2|.
CASSTDRGRETQYF
>.|TRBV11-2|.
CASSLSSGTEAFF
>.|TRBV6-5|few
CASGGISNGYTF
>.|TRBV6-6|.
CASSYSGTNTGELFF
>TRBD1|TRBV4-1|.
CASSQQGDGLGQPQHF
>.|TRBV2|.
CASTHISGQASTDTQYF
>TRBD1|TRBV19|.
CASSIVGTVIQPQHF
>TRBD1|TRBV4-3|.
CASSQGLTGMDNNYGYTF
>.|TRBV12-5|.
CASVQSGGNQPQHF
>TRBD1|TRBV19|.
CASSLQGAWELFF
>TRBD1|TRBV7-9|once
CASESGQGRDEQYF